Shown below are 15 T cell receptor beta chains from a single sample sequenced in a study of T-cell reconstitution after alpha-beta-depleted transplantation in children. Molecular barcoding with unique molecular identifiers was used for the TCRbeta library. TCRdb used MiXCR to reprocess the PCR reads, holding one entry per CDR3 protein. The data show approximately 640,000 distinct CDR3 sequences, roughly 17% seen once. Sequenced here: PBMCs from the stem cell graft donor, sampled from the stem cell graft. The receptor source for this set is a human donor who donated a stem cell graft to a child with acute myeloid leukemia.

The chain links TRBV6-6 to TRBJ2-2; no reliable D call. Trimming pared 7 bases from V and 6 bases from J, leaving 6 bases between. Germline V lookup: CDR1 MNHNY, CDR2 SVGAGI (reference sequence). The CDR3 covers 11 residues. The CDR3 loop is CASNSAGELFF. The CDR3 DNA reads TGTGCCAGCAACTCCGCCGGGGAGCTGTTTTTT.

This clonotype showed up just a few times. The chain joins TRBV7-8 to TRBJ2-2; 9 nucleotides align to TRBD1. Germline lookup yields CDR1 SGHVS and CDR2 FQNEAQ. V lost 1 base and J lost 5; bases outside the gene matches: 8. This CDR3 region has 17 residues. CDR3 in amino acids: CASSLGTGTGHTGELFF. For the CDR3, the DNA is TGTGCCAGCAGCTTAGGCACCGGGACAGGGCATACCGGGGAGCTGTTTTTT.

This chain uses TRBV2 with TRBJ2-5; 9 positions agree with TRBD2. Unmatched junction bases numbered 7, after V lost 7 bases and J lost 1 base. The CDR3 is made up of 15 amino acids. In germline, CDR1 is SNHLY, CDR2 FYNNEI. The CDR3 reads CASTYTSGFQETQYF. The CDR3 DNA follows: TGTGCCAGCACTTATACTAGCGGGTTCCAAGAGACCCAGTACTTC.

This clonotype was picked up a small number of times. The chain employs TRBV7-9 and TRBJ1-1; TRBD1 is a possible D gene (6 bases). The V end was cut by 5 bases, the J end by 0 bases, with 10 bases between. This CDR3 is 14 amino acids long. Germline V CDR1 and CDR2: SEHNR, FQNEAQ (reference sequence). The CDR3 region is CASSKDSMNTEAFF. CDR3 DNA sequence: TGTGCCAGCAGCAAGGACAGCATGAACACTGAAGCTTTCTTT.

This clonotype was found a few times. J is TRBJ1-2 and V is TRBV5-5; 9 bases match TRBD1. Germline V CDR1 and CDR2: SGHKS, YYEKEE (reference sequence). After removal of 5 bases from V and 6 bases from J, the junction contained 5 bases not matched to a gene. This CDR3 comprises 13 residues. The CDR3 region has the DNA TGTGCCAGCAGTCCGGGACAGGGAAATGGCTACACCTTC. This codes for CASSPGQGNGYTF.

This clonotype has a count of ten or more. The chain links TRBV11-2 to TRBJ2-5; D gene ambiguous. The germline CDR1 and CDR2 sequences are SGHAT and FQNNGV. The CDR3 loop spans 13 amino acids. The ends were cut back, 5 bases at V and 4 bases at J, with 11 bases in the middle. CDR3 sequence reads: CASSPGSSETQYF. The DNA for the CDR3 is TGTGCCAGCAGCCCCGGGTCCTCAGAGACCCAGTACTTC.

This clonotype was picked up many times. The chain recombines TRBV7-2 with TRBJ1-2; possible D gene TRBD1, 5 bases. Germline V lookup: CDR1 SGHTA, CDR2 FQGNSA. Trimming cost V 5 bases and J 4 bases, with 20 bases left between them. This CDR3 comprises 16 residues. The DNA of the CDR3 is TGTGCCAGCAGCCCTAAAGGGGACGTCGGCTCCTATGGCTACACCTTC. Translating gives CASSPKGDVGSYGYTF. The variable domain in full, completed from reference TRBV7-2 and TRBJ1-2, reads GAGVSQSPSNKVTEKGKDVELRCDPISGHTALYWYRQSLGQGLEFLIYFQGNSAPDKSGLPSDRFSAERTGGSVSTLTIQRTQQEDSAVYLCASSPKGDVGSYGYTFGSGTRLTVV.

A single count supports this clonotype. This sequence joins TRBV4-1 and TRBJ1-5; 7 nucleotides agree with TRBD1. Germline assignment: CDR1 MGHRA and CDR2 YSYEKL. V gave up 4 bases and J gave up 0 bases; unmatched junction bases: 12. The CDR3 has 18 residues. CDR3 sequence (DNA): TGCGCCAGCAGCCTTCGGACAGGAGCAGTATATAGCAATCAGCCCCAGCATTTT. This translates into CASSLRTGAVYSNQPQHF.

This clonotype was seen more than once but under ten times. V and J are TRBV30 and TRBJ1-1; a weak D match, TRBD1 (5 bases). With 6 bases removed from V and 4 bases from J, the gap between germline ends came to 12 bases. The CDR3 runs to 12 residues. Germline V gives CDR1 GTSNPN, CDR2 SVGIG (reference sequence). The chain's CDR3 is CACSRDATEAFF. The CDR3 nucleotides read TGTGCCTGTTCCAGGGATGCCACTGAAGCTTTCTTT.

This clonotype appeared a few times. The genes are TRBV6-1 and TRBJ2-7; no clear D. Trimming stripped 6 bases from V and 5 bases from J, with 8 bases between. The CDR3 has 11 residues. Germline CDR1 reads MNHNS; CDR2 reads SASEGT. CDR3 sequence: CASRLFDEQYV. In nucleotides, the CDR3 is TGTGCCAGCAGACTATTCGACGAGCAGTACGTC.

This clonotype was detected many times. The chain joins TRBV12-3 or TRBV12-4 to TRBJ2-1, with D perhaps being TRBD1 or TRBD2 (5 bases each). Trimming took 6 bases from V and 7 from J, leaving 13 bases between them. The CDR3 consists of 13 residues. The CDR3 nucleotides read TGTGCCAGCAGAACGCACAGGAGGAATGAGCAGTTCTTC. Residues: CASRTHRRNEQFF.

This sequence joins TRBV5-1 and TRBJ2-3; 11 nucleotides agree with TRBD2. The V gene end was trimmed by 4 bases and the J gene end by 2 bases; junction bases not matched to a gene: 6. The CDR3 has 16 residues. CDR1 SGHRS and CDR2 YFSETQ come from the germline V gene. For the CDR3, the DNA is TGCGCCAGCAGCCCCACTAGCGGGGGATTCACAGATACGCAGTATTTT. Its protein is CASSPTSGGFTDTQYF.

This clonotype was observed many times. The V gene is TRBV20-1, the J gene TRBJ2-7; D is uncertain. CDR3 length: 14 residues. CDR1 is DFQATT, CDR2 SNEGSKA, per germline (reference sequence). The ends were cut back, 3 bases at V and 1 base at J, with 13 bases in the middle. DNA of the CDR3: TGCAGTGCTAGTGAGTTTGGGTTGTCCTACGAGCAGTACTTC. Translation gives CSASEFGLSYEQYF.

This clonotype was observed a few times. The V and J genes are TRBV12-3 or TRBV12-4 and TRBJ1-4, with D perhaps matching TRBD1 (5 bases). The CDR3 extends over 14 amino acids. The V end lost 3 bases, the J end lost 8 bases, and 13 bases lay between the germline ends. The chain's CDR3 is CASSFATGREKLFF. CDR3 in DNA: TGTGCCAGCAGTTTTGCCACAGGAAGAGAAAAACTGTTTTTT.

This clonotype was seen a few times. J is TRBJ2-1 and V is TRBV11-2; TRBD2 matches 7 bases. CDR1 is SGHAT, CDR2 FQNNGV, per germline. Unmatched junction bases numbered 19, after V lost 7 bases and J lost 4 bases. The CDR3 runs to 18 residues. The DNA of the CDR3 is TGTGCCAGCAACCACTGGGGAAGCGGGACGGATCGATACAATGAGCAGTTCTTC. It specifies CASNHWGSGTDRYNEQFF.